Listed below are T cell receptor beta chains from one sample, sequenced in a study of T-cell memory formation after mild COVID-19. Using its own MiXCR run on the 5' RACE reads, TCRdb lists one record per CDR3 protein. The table records 450,000 to 650,000 distinct CDR3 sequences, roughly 21% of them present only once. Specimen: PBMCs or a T cell subset sorted from them (not recorded which). These receptors were taken from an adult woman who had mild COVID-19 (a few samples of this study predate the infection). Cell type and time point are not known. Both conserved end residues are part of each CDR3. Each record gives: clone size, V gene, D gene, J gene, CDR3 length, CDR3 DNA, CDR3 protein. The D gene is left open where the match is weak. Some rows have no size entry. The others give once, few or many, or a class for an expanded clone.

NA	TRBV7-9	TRBD1	TRBJ2-7	16	TGTGCCAGCAGCATTGATCCGGGACAGGGGCCCTACGAGCAGTACTTC	CASSIDPGQGPYEQYF
NA	TRBV6-4	NA	TRBJ1-1	13	TGTGCCAGCAGTGACTCGGAAAACACTGAAGCTTTCTTT	CASSDSENTEAFF
NA	TRBV24-1	TRBD1	TRBJ1-2	14	TGTGCCACCAGCAGGGGGAATGGAAACTATGGCTACACCTTC	CATSRGNGNYGYTF
NA	TRBV5-1	NA	TRBJ2-2	16	TGCGCCAGCAGCTTCACCACAGGGACGAACACCGGGGAGCTGTTTTTT	CASSFTTGTNTGELFF
NA	TRBV6-6	TRBD1	TRBJ1-1	17	TGTGCCAGCAGTCTTCGACAGGGGGCAAGGAGGGACACTGAAGCTTTCTTT	CASSLRQGARRDTEAFF
few	TRBV4-1	TRBD1	TRBJ2-1	11	TGCGCCAGCAGCCCAGGACAGGGTCGATCCTTC	CASSPGQGRSF
NA	TRBV14	NA	TRBJ1-1	13	TGTGCCAGCAGCCAAGGGGCCAGGGCGAGATCTTTCTTT	CASSQGARARSFF
NA	TRBV4-1	TRBD2	TRBJ2-1	16	TGCGCCAGCAGCCCCAAGCAAATAGCGGGGGGCCATGAGCAGTTCTTC	CASSPKQIAGGHEQFF
NA	TRBV24-1	NA	TRBJ2-1	17	TGTGCCACCAGTGATGCTATGAGCGGTAGCTCCTACAATGAGCAGTTCTTC	CATSDAMSGSSYNEQFF
NA	TRBV20-1	NA	TRBJ1-6	14	TGCAGTGTTGGCAGGCGCACCTATAATTCACCCCTCCACTTT	CSVGRRTYNSPLHF
NA	TRBV29-1	NA	TRBJ1-1	14	TGCAGCGGTGAGGACCGGCCCCAGAACACTGAAGCTTTCTTT	CSGEDRPQNTEAFF
NA	TRBV6-5	TRBD1	TRBJ1-1	13	TGTGCCAGCAGCCACGGGACAGTCTCTTCCGCTTTCTTT	CASSHGTVSSAFF
few	TRBV20-1	NA	TRBJ1-2	12	TGCAGTGCTAGGGGGAGGGGAGATGGCTACACCTTC	CSARGRGDGYTF
few	TRBV7-9	TRBD1	TRBJ1-1	16	TGTGCCAGCACCCAGGGAGGGGACAGGGTGGGCACTGAAGCTTTCTTT	CASTQGGDRVGTEAFF
NA	TRBV12-3/TRBV12-4	TRBD2	TRBJ2-7	14	TGTGCCAGCAGCTCCGGGACTAGCACCTCGGAGCAGTACTTC	CASSSGTSTSEQYF
few	TRBV6-2/TRBV6-3	NA	TRBJ2-1	15	TGTGCCAGCAGTTACCCGGAGCTATCCTACAATGAGCAGTTCTTC	CASSYPELSYNEQFF
few	TRBV24-1	NA	TRBJ2-3	14	TGTGCCACCAGTGTGCCTGAGATCACAGATACGCAGTATTTT	CATSVPEITDTQYF
NA	TRBV7-2	NA	TRBJ2-7	12	TGTGCCAGCAGCTCCCCATTTGACGAGCAGTACTTC	CASSSPFDEQYF
few	TRBV20-1	TRBD1	TRBJ2-3	14	TGCAGTGCTCCGACAGGGGCTAGGGGAGATACGCAGTATTTT	CSAPTGARGDTQYF
few	TRBV11-2	TRBD1	TRBJ2-5	15	TGTGCCAGCAGGGTCGCAGGGGGCGTCTGGGAGACCCAGTACTTC	CASRVAGGVWETQYF
few	TRBV10-3	NA	TRBJ2-7	12	TGTGCCATCGGGGCCCCGCCCAACGAGCAGTACTTC	CAIGAPPNEQYF
NA	TRBV12-3/TRBV12-4	TRBD2	TRBJ2-2	18	TGTGCCAGCACTAATTCGAGGGTAGCGGGAGCGAACACCGGGGAGCTGTTTTTT	CASTNSRVAGANTGELFF
few	TRBV7-9	NA	TRBJ1-3	18	TGTGCCAGCAGCTTAGTTTTTGTTTTGGGGACTTCGGGAAACACCATATATTTT	CASSLVFVLGTSGNTIYF
few	TRBV6-5	NA	TRBJ1-1	14	TGTGCCAGCAGAGAGACATCGGTGAACACTGAAGCTTTCTTT	CASRETSVNTEAFF
NA	TRBV5-1	TRBD2	TRBJ2-5	18	TGCGCCAGCAGCCCACTAGCGGGGGGCGGTTGGCGTATAGAGACCCAGTACTTC	CASSPLAGGGWRIETQYF
NA	TRBV5-1	NA	TRBJ2-1	16	TGCGCCAGCAGCTTGGCTGGGTCAGCTTATGACAATGAGCAGTTCTTC	CASSLAGSAYDNEQFF
few	TRBV10-3	NA	TRBJ1-1	13	TGTGCCATCAGTGGCGCCGGAAACACTGAAGCTTTCTTT	CAISGAGNTEAFF
few	TRBV9	NA	TRBJ1-2	15	TGTGCCAGCAGCGTAGGAGGGTCACCGTCCTATGGCTACACCTTC	CASSVGGSPSYGYTF
NA	TRBV27	NA	TRBJ1-1	14	TGTGCCAGCAGTTGGGACGACAGACGAACTGAAGCTTTCTTT	CASSWDDRRTEAFF
NA	TRBV29-1	TRBD2	TRBJ2-7	16	TGCAGCGTCACAGGACTAGCGGGACTGGACTCCTACGAGCAGTACTTC	CSVTGLAGLDSYEQYF
NA	TRBV20-1	NA	TRBJ1-1	15	TGCAGTGCCTCTTTGGGATCTAGGGTGAACACTGAAGCTTTCTTT	CSASLGSRVNTEAFF
many	TRBV7-3	NA	TRBJ2-2	11	TGTGCCAGCAGCTTAACCGGGGAGCTGTTTTTT	CASSLTGELFF
NA	TRBV5-1	TRBD2	TRBJ2-1	13	TGCGCCAGCAGCTTGGAGGGACTAGCGGGAGCGCTCTTC	CASSLEGLAGALF
many	TRBV5-4	TRBD1	TRBJ1-2	17	TGTGCCAGCAGCCCAATGGGGACAGGGGGCTGGGGCTATGGCTACACCTTC	CASSPMGTGGWGYGYTF
once	TRBV10-1	NA	TRBJ1-1	16	TGCGCCAGCATAGAAGGAGGCCCCCTGTTGAACACTGAAGCTTTCTTT	CASIEGGPLLNTEAFF
NA	TRBV12-3/TRBV12-4	NA	TRBJ1-5	16	TGTGCCAGCAGTCGCCCAGGGCCTAATAGCAATCAGCCCCAGCATTTT	CASSRPGPNSNQPQHF
few	TRBV29-1	NA	TRBJ2-7	13	TGCAGCGCTTCAACCTCCAGGGTCTACGAGCAGTACTTC	CSASTSRVYEQYF
few	TRBV20-1	NA	TRBJ2-1	13	TGCAGTGCTAGAGCACAGTCTAACAATGAGCAGTTCTTC	CSARAQSNNEQFF
few	TRBV15	NA	TRBJ2-7	13	TGTGCCACCAGCTCAGGGAGCGTGGGCGAGCAGTACTTC	CATSSGSVGEQYF
NA	TRBV12-3/TRBV12-4	NA	TRBJ2-7	14	TGTGCCAGCAGTTCCGGGACCAATCCGGCCGAGCAGTACTTC	CASSSGTNPAEQYF
few	TRBV30	NA	TRBJ2-4	13	TGTGCCTGGACCGGGGTGGCCAAAAACATTCAGTACTTC	CAWTGVAKNIQYF
NA	TRBV2	TRBD2	TRBJ2-5	14	TGTGCCAGCTGCTTGCGGGGGATTCAAGAGACCCAGTACTTC	CASCLRGIQETQYF
NA	TRBV20-1	NA	TRBJ1-1	14	TGCAGTGCTCTGAGTGGGCAGTTGAACACTGAAGCTTTCTTT	CSALSGQLNTEAFF
NA	TRBV20-1	NA	TRBJ2-3	12	TGCAGTGCTAGAGACCTGACAGATACGCAGTATTTT	CSARDLTDTQYF
NA	TRBV6-5	NA	TRBJ2-4	15	TGTGCCAGCAGTTGGACACTTAAAGCCAAAAACATTCAGTACTTC	CASSWTLKAKNIQYF
few	TRBV20-1	NA	TRBJ2-5	15	TGCAGTGCTAGAGATAGTTCGACACCCCAAGAGACCCAGTACTTC	CSARDSSTPQETQYF
NA	TRBV20-1	TRBD2	TRBJ2-1	16	TGCAGTGCTAGAAAACAAGCGGGAGGGGATTACAATGAGCAGTTCTTC	CSARKQAGGDYNEQFF
many	TRBV9	NA	TRBJ2-5	13	TGTGCCAGCAGCGTAGGTCCTGCGGAGACCCAGTACTTC	CASSVGPAETQYF
NA	TRBV5-1	TRBD1	TRBJ2-7	16	TGCGCCAGCAGCCCAATCCCCTGGACAGGGGGTGGCGAGCAGTACTTC	CASSPIPWTGGGEQYF